This entry lists 9 T cell receptor beta chains sequenced from one sample in a study of control samples from healthy donors and cancer patients. Libraries were prepared by immunoSEQ multiplex PCR; TCRdb keeps only in-frame clonotypes and omits some of them. The data show about 100,000 clones, around 88% seen once. The sequencing input was blood. The receptors originated from a man aged 30 to 45 in good health.

This chain uses TRBV5-1 with TRBJ2-2, with 7 bases that match TRBD1. The CDR3 spans 15 residues. V shed 4 bases and J 4 bases; nucleotides not matched to a gene: 7. CDR1 is SGHRS, CDR2 YFSETQ, per germline. The DNA for the CDR3 is TGCGCCAGCAGCCAGCAGGGGGAGCTCACCGGGGAGCTGTTTTTT. It yields the protein CASSQQGELTGELFF.

The gene calls are TRBV4-1 and TRBJ2-7, with D tentatively TRBD2 (6 bases). The V end lost 4 bases, the J end lost 0 bases, and 13 bases lay between the germline ends. The CDR3 has 15 amino acids. Germline V gene lookup returns CDR1 MGHRA and CDR2 YSYEKL. The CDR3 coding sequence is TGCGCCAGCAGCCTCGTTGCGGGGAACTCCTACGAGCAGTACTTC. Protein product: CASSLVAGNSYEQYF.

The sample holds a few counts of this clone. This rearrangement joins TRBV10-3 to TRBJ1-6; D call uncertain. V dropped 5 bases and J dropped 7 bases, with 12 bases sitting between them. The CDR3 totals 14 residues. Germline V gene sequence: CDR1 ENHRY, CDR2 SYGVKD. As DNA, the CDR3 is TGTGCCATCAGTATGGCTGGGAGGAATTCACCCCTCCACTTT. Translating gives CAISMAGRNSPLHF.

This chain uses TRBV29-1 with TRBJ2-7, with 12 nucleotides matching TRBD1. The CDR3 sequence is 13 residues long. After removal of 3 bases from V and 4 bases from J, the junction contained 1 base not matched to a gene. Germline V gives CDR1 SQVTM, CDR2 ANQGSEA. This chain's CDR3 is CSVEGQGAYEQYF. CDR3 DNA: TGCAGCGTTGAGGGACAGGGGGCTTACGAGCAGTACTTC.

This clone was detected a few times. The V gene is TRBV21-1, the J gene TRBJ1-2; the D call TRBD1 from the table was never checked on the DNA. TRBV21-1 is deemed a pseudogene. The CDR3 is 14 residues long. Here the CDR3 DNA reads TGTGCCAGCAGCAAAGGTCTGGGCAACTATGGCTACACCTTC. It codes for CASSKGLGNYGYTF.

The CDR3 nucleotides read TGTGCCAGCAGCTTAGAAAGGGACAATGAGCAGTTCTTC. It codes for CASSLERDNEQFF. The rearrangement joins TRBV11-3 to TRBJ2-1; D unresolved. CDR1 is SGHNT, CDR2 YENEEA, per germline. The CDR3 spans 13 residues. With 0 bases removed from V and 5 bases from J, the gap between germline ends came to 5 bases.

The chain combines TRBV9 with TRBJ2-5, with D possibly TRBD1 on 6 matching bases. Between the trimmed V and J ends, which lost 4 bases and 2 bases, there was a span of 15 bases. The CDR3 is 15 residues long. Germline lookup yields CDR1 SGDLS and CDR2 YYNGEE. Written as DNA, the CDR3 is TGTGCCAGCAGCCCTTATTATGGACAGCAAGAGACCCAGTACTTC. Its translation is CASSPYYGQQETQYF.

This chain joins TRBV9 and TRBJ2-7; 8 bases are shared with TRBD2. The V and J ends lost 0 bases and 3 bases, in that order; junction bases with no gene match: 8. The CDR3 runs to 16 residues. Germline V gives CDR1 SGDLS, CDR2 YYNGEE. The DNA of the CDR3 is TGTGCCAGCAGCGTAGCGGGAGGGGCAGGATACTACGAGCAGTACTTC. Protein product: CASSVAGGAGYYEQYF.

The rearrangement joins TRBV14 to TRBJ2-5; 10 bases map to TRBD2. Germline CDR1 is SGHDN and CDR2 is FVKESK. The CDR3 is made up of 17 amino acids. The J segment lost 4 bases and the V segment lost 4 bases, leaving 12 bases of the junction unmatched. For the CDR3, the DNA is TGTGCCAGCAGCCCGCTTTGGACTAGCGGACAGGGAGAGACCCAGTACTTC. Its protein product is CASSPLWTSGQGETQYF.